This entry is about one TCR beta chain. Some clones are missing from TCRdb's copy, which holds only in-frame ones; the method was immunoSEQ multiplex PCR. This sample has more than 95,000 clones; about 85% occur once, and the top ten carry 7% to 9%. Trimming took 3 bases from V and 7 from J, leaving 10 bases between them. This CDR3 has 13 amino acids. This sample stems from a study of blood T cell repertoires in COVID-19. Across the whole study: PBMCs, B-cell-depleted T cells, or T cells were the source of the cDNA or gDNA that made up the material.

This clonotype originated in a human donor in a cohort sampled during active COVID-19. Sequencing input: peripheral blood. The chain couples TRBV12-3 or TRBV12-4 to TRBJ1-5; D possibly corresponds to TRBD1 (5 bases). DNA of the CDR3: TGTGCCAGCAGTTTGTCGGGGGACCAGCCCCAGCATTTT. This translates into CASSLSGDQPQHF.